The entry below describes one TCR beta chain. The source of the sample is a study of blood T cell repertoires in COVID-19. Study background: The origin of the acute and convalescent COVID-19 samples was the United States, Italy and Spain. The analysed material was cDNA or gDNA that came from T cells, B-cell-depleted T cells, or PBMCs.

As processed by the authors: Cell counts per sample came from amplifying reference gene primers. Generated by immunoSEQ multiplex PCR, the TCRdb table keeps only in-frame clones and is missing some. V and J calls plus clone size are reproduced from that table; the DNA served to infer D and trimming. This sample has 150,000 to 200,000 clones, with around four fifths found just once. V gave up 4 bases and J gave up 4 bases, with 13 bases separating them. Per germline, CDR1 LNHDA and CDR2 SQIVND (reference sequence). This CDR3 spans 14 amino acids. The chain combines TRBV19 with TRBJ1-2, with D perhaps matching TRBD1 (6 bases). The sequence was collected from an elderly woman with active or convalescent COVID-19. Sequencing input: peripheral blood. CDR3 amino acids: CASSTTGSSYGYTF. DNA of the CDR3: TGTGCCAGTAGTACTACAGGGTCTTCCTATGGCTACACCTTC.